Included here is one T cell receptor beta chain sequence, with context. Its antigen is as yet unknown. The authors prepared UMI-labeled TRB cDNA libraries by 5' RACE. TCRdb reanalyzed the 5' RACE reads and collapses them to one entry per CDR3 protein, without DNA. This sample's table reports about 150,000 distinct CDR3 sequences. Cells classed as naive CD8+ T cells were CD45RO-CCR7+CD27+CD95-. This CDR3 has 14 residues. Germline-derived CDR1 and CDR2 are ENHRY and SYGVKD. This record belongs to a study of CXCR3-negative and CXCR3-positive naive CD8 T cells. Study-wide results and caveats: TRBV-TRBJ usage matched between naive CXCR3-negative and CXCR3-positive cells but not between memory cells. Compared with CXCR3-negative naive cells, CXCR3-positive naive cells showed more hydrophobic TRB CDR3s.

The sequenced sample consisted of naive CXCR3+ CD8+ T cells from blood. Subset indicated: CD45RO-CCR7+CD27+CD95- naive CD8+ T cells expressing CXCR3 (TNR3+). The TCR was taken from a human donor in good health. Some clones in this sample may be carry-over from other donors' samples. The genes are TRBV10-3 and TRBJ2-5. The CDR3 is CAIRMDLPQETQYF.